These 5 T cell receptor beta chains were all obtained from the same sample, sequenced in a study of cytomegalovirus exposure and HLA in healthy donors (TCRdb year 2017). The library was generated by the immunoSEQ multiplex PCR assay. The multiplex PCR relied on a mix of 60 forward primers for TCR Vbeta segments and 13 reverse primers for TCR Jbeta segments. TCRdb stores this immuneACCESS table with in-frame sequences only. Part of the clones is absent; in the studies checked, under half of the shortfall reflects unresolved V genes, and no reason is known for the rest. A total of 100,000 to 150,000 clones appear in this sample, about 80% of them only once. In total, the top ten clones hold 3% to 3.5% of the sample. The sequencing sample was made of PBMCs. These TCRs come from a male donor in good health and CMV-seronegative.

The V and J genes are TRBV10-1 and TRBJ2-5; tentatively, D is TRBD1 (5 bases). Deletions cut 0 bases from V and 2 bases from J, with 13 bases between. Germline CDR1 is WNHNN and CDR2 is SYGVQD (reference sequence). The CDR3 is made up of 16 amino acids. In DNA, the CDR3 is TGCGCCAGCAGTGAGTCGAGTCAGGGAATGCAAGAGACCCAGTACTTC. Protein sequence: CASSESSQGMQETQYF.

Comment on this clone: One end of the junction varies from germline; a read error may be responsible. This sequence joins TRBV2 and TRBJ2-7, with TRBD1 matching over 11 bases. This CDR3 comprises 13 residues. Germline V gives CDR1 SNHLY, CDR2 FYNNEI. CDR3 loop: CASSEAVGQGVGF. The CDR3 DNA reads TGTGCCAGCAGTGAAGCTGTGGGACAGGGGGTCGGATTC.

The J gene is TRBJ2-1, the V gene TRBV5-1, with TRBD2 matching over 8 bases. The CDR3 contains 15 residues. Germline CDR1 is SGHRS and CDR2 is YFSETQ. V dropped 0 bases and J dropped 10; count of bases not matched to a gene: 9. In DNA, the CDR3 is TGCGCCAGCAGCTTGGCGGGAGGGGACCCTTCGGAGCAGTTCTTC. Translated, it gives CASSLAGGDPSEQFF.

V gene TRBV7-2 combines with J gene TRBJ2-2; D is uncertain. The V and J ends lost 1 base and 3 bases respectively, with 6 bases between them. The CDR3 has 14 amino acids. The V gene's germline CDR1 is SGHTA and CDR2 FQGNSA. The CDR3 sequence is CASSLVRDTGELFF. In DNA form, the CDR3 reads TGTGCCAGCAGCTTAGTGCGAGACACCGGGGAGCTGTTTTTT.

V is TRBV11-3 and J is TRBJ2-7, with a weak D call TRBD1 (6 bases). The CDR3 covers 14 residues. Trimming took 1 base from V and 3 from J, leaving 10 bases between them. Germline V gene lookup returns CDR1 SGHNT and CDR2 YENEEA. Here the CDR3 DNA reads TGTGCCAGCAGCTTAGGTGCAGGGGTCTACGAGCAGTACTTC. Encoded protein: CASSLGAGVYEQYF.